A selection of T cell receptor beta chains follows, all from one sample in a study of cytomegalovirus exposure and HLA in healthy donors. The method was immunoSEQ multiplex PCR; TCRdb's version includes in-frame clones alone and lacks a portion of them. The sample has 55,000 to 70,000 clones; roughly 94% are singletons. Sequences were obtained from PBMCs. These receptors all come from a man aged 18 to 35 in good health and CMV-seronegative. CDR3s leave out the opening cysteine and the closing phenylalanine or tryptophan. Each record gives: V gene, J gene, CDR3 protein.

>TRBV7-6|TRBJ2-7
ASSSRQDAYYEQY
>TRBV28|TRBJ2-2
ASSFSAANTGELF
>TRBV29-1|TRBJ1-1
SVVRTTEAF
>TRBV5-1|TRBJ1-1
ASSWEGRAF
>TRBV27|TRBJ2-7
ASSNSMGLAIYEQY
>TRBV11-2|TRBJ2-7
ASSLDRASHYEQY
>TRBV10-2|TRBJ1-5
ASSASGGFFGPQH
>TRBV19|TRBJ1-5
ASSINSYSNQPQH
>TRBV7-9|TRBJ2-7
ASKGDGTYEQY
>TRBV2|TRBJ1-3
ASSELSVSSGNTIY
>TRBV7-2|TRBJ2-7
ASSFRAGVLREQY
>TRBV7-8|TRBJ2-1
ASSLLEGYEQF
>TRBV5-6|TRBJ1-1
ASSVTEDTEAF
>TRBV10-3|TRBJ2-7
AISGLAEPYEQY
>TRBV6-5|TRBJ1-1
ASSFTGFEAF
>TRBV13|TRBJ2-1
ASSQTGDYNEQF
>TRBV6-1|TRBJ2-7
ASSDQIRGLAGSSYEQY
>TRBV27|TRBJ2-1
ASSSRTSGPLYNEQF
>TRBV6-1|TRBJ2-2
ASSRTENTGELF
>TRBV27|TRBJ1-2
ASSLGQGWHYGYT
>TRBV11-2|TRBJ2-1
ASSSLPPGQLYNEQF
>TRBV18|TRBJ2-2
ASPDWTGLNTGELF
>TRBV5-1|TRBJ2-3
ASGGPETDTQY
>TRBV4-1|TRBJ2-3
ASSQGGQGTDTQY
>TRBV10-3|TRBJ2-2
AISNWAEENTGELF
>TRBV28|TRBJ1-5
ASSFFWDPEGQPQH
>TRBV10-1|TRBJ2-3
ASSHSNAGSTQY
>TRBV19|TRBJ2-2
ASIRGVNTGELF
>TRBV30|TRBJ1-2
AWSVTGNYGYT
>TRBV5-6|TRBJ1-1
ASSLGGQVNTEAF
>TRBV5-6|TRBJ1-2
ASTPAGNYGYT
>TRBV27|TRBJ1-1
ASSFTDRNTEAF
>TRBV6-6|TRBJ2-7
ASSYVAGGPADEQY
>TRBV4-2|TRBJ1-1
ASSPLVSVNTEAF
>TRBV18|TRBJ1-2
ASSPRGTGGDGYT
>TRBV7-9|TRBJ1-5
ASSYRDQPQH
>TRBV27|TRBJ2-5
ASRPYYGTSGRLETQY
>TRBV18|TRBJ1-5
ASSPRTGGDQPQH
>TRBV28|TRBJ2-1
ASKTGGINEQF
>TRBV5-4|TRBJ2-3
ASSPQREWEDTQY
>TRBV7-9|TRBJ2-3
ASSADGLAGVRDTDTQY
>TRBV10-1|TRBJ2-1
ASSERVEDRDRF
>TRBV28|TRBJ2-2
AICKGAWDTGELF
>TRBV28|TRBJ2-5
ASSGTAHRETQY
>TRBV5-4|TRBJ1-4
ASSHEARGTNEKLF
>TRBV6-1|TRBJ2-7
ASSRDFYEQY
>TRBV6-5|TRBJ2-3
ASSFRQGGTDTQY
>TRBV18|TRBJ2-3
ASSLIGTSGSTDTQY
>TRBV6-1|TRBJ2-7
ASSWGLTGNYEQY
>TRBV28|TRBJ2-7
ASRLDRTTSYEQY
>TRBV28|TRBJ1-2
ASRRPETGMGYT